These 9 T cell receptor beta chains originate from one sample sequenced in a study of CD8 T cells in ankylosing spondylitis. Regarding the study as a whole: Characteristic of ankylosing spondylitis blood, it appeared, was a TCR beta motif comprising several highly homologous variants.

Their recognized antigens are unknown. One entry per CDR3 protein results from TCRdb running MiXCR on the 5' RACE reads. The repertoire holds more than 600,000 distinct CDR3 sequences, with roughly 19% as singletons. Material for sequencing was blood, either unsorted or a sorted T cell fraction (not recorded which). All receptors derive from a male donor with ankylosing spondylitis.

In this sample, this clonotype turned up a few times. This chain links TRBV20-1 with TRBJ2-5, with 7 bases aligning to TRBD2. V shed 3 bases, J shed 1 base, and the junction held 11 bases outside the gene matches. Germline CDR1 is DFQATT and CDR2 is SNEGSKA (reference sequence). There are 16 residues in the CDR3. This CDR3 reads CSARASGKNFQETQYF. In DNA, the CDR3 is TGCAGTGCTAGGGCTAGCGGCAAGAACTTCCAAGAGACCCAGTACTTC.

The gene calls are TRBV7-2 and TRBJ2-3, with D possibly TRBD2 on 5 matching bases. Germline-derived CDR1 and CDR2 are SGHTA and FQGNSA. This CDR3 comprises 13 residues. V shed 4 bases and J shed 5 bases, with 10 bases lying between them. The CDR3 nucleotides are TGTGCCAGCAGCTCCCGGACTGGAGATACGCAGTATTTT. Residues: CASSSRTGDTQYF. Together with reference TRBV7-2 and TRBJ2-3, the CDR3 gives the full variable domain: GAGVSQSPSNKVTEKGKDVELRCDPISGHTALYWYRQSLGQGLEFLIYFQGNSAPDKSGLPSDRFSAERTGGSVSTLTIQRTQQEDSAVYLCASSSRTGDTQYFGPGTRLTVL.

This clonotype came up many times. The V call is TRBV25-1, the J call TRBJ2-2, with TRBD1 as a possible D gene (6 bases). The CDR3 is made up of 14 amino acids. The germline gives CDR1 MGHDK, CDR2 SYGVNS. Trimming left V 4 bases short and J 7 bases short, with 13 bases between. The CDR3: CASSAIKGGGELFF. In nucleotides, the CDR3 is TGTGCCAGCAGTGCCATTAAAGGGGGCGGGGAGCTGTTTTTT.

This clonotype was counted ten times or more. This chain links TRBV29-1 with TRBJ1-3, with D uncertain. The CDR3 is 13 residues long. In germline, CDR1 is SQVTM, CDR2 ANQGSEA. V was shortened by 4 bases and J by 0 bases, with 7 bases between the two germline ends. CDR3 nucleotide sequence: TGCAGCGTTGGAGAGGGCTCTGGAAACACCATATATTTT. Its translation: CSVGEGSGNTIYF.

The sample holds many counts of this clonotype. The chain links TRBV12-3 or TRBV12-4 to TRBJ1-4; D might be TRBD1 (5 bases). The V gene lost 6 bases and the J gene lost 7 bases, with 9 bases spanning the gap. This CDR3 has 12 residues. The CDR3 is CASRQGTEKLFF. The CDR3 DNA reads as TGTGCCAGCAGGCAGGGTACTGAAAAACTGTTTTTT.

This chain uses TRBV6-2 or TRBV6-3 with TRBJ2-7, with TRBD2 matching 13 bases. The junction had 7 bases not matched to a gene; V was cut back by 6 bases and J by 2 bases. The germline gives CDR1 MNHEY, CDR2 SVGEGT. The CDR3 is 16 amino acids. CDR3 coding DNA: TGTGCCAGCAGACCTACAGGGACTAGCGGGGCCTACGAGCAGTACTTC. Its translation is CASRPTGTSGAYEQYF.

The chain uses TRBV20-1 and TRBJ1-4; possibly TRBD1 for D (6 bases). V lost 6 bases and J lost 4, with 21 bases in between. CDR3 length: 16 amino acids. Germline-derived CDR1 and CDR2 are DFQATT and SNEGSKA (reference sequence). The CDR3 DNA reads TGCAGTGCCCCCCTTTTAATTGGACAGTTTAATGAAAAACTGTTTTTT. Amino acids: CSAPLLIGQFNEKLFF.

The table lists this clonotype with a few counts. This chain links TRBV3-1 with TRBJ2-5, with 13 bases lining up with TRBD2. From germline, CDR1 is LGHDT and CDR2 YNNKEL (reference sequence). V was clipped by 5 bases and J by 2 bases; unmatched bases: 2. The CDR3 has 15 amino acids. The CDR3 region is CASSRGLAGQETQYF. CDR3 bases: TGTGCCAGCAGCAGGGGACTAGCGGGACAAGAGACCCAGTACTTC.

This clonotype came up many times. V usage is TRBV12-3 or TRBV12-4 and J usage is TRBJ1-1; tentative D call: TRBD1 (5 bases). This CDR3 is built from 13 residues. V was cut by 4 bases and J by 4 bases, with 10 bases left in between. This CDR3 is CASSSGSATEAFF. CDR3 bases: TGTGCCAGCAGTTCAGGGTCTGCCACTGAAGCTTTCTTT.